A selection of T cell receptor beta chains follows, all from one sample in a study of T cell responses to AZD1222 COVID-19 vaccine. Sequencing used immunoSEQ multiplex PCR; TCRdb keeps in-frame clones, though not all of them. Here the sample spans about 88,000 clones, just over 90% being singletons. Material: peripheral blood, obtained on day 0 of AZD1222 vaccination. These receptors all stem from an adult in good health. Both conserved end residues are part of each CDR3. Each record gives: V gene, clone size, CDR3 protein. Clone size is stated in some rows and not others, as once, few, many or a class when expanded.

TRBV19,-,CASSIAQGVYEQYF
TRBV2,-,CASRDGRGNQPQHF
TRBV4-3,-,CASSQDHVPGAPVGYTF
TRBV15,once,CATSREGNEQYF
TRBV5-1,-,CASSFGTAENQPQHF
TRBV4-1,few,CASSQGRDRGIRAFF
TRBV6-6,once,CASRGHSTDTQYF
TRBV14,-,CASSQQTGTEAFF
TRBV18,-,CASSPLAGAGANVLTF
TRBV4-3,-,CASSPRAGQLSYNEQFF
TRBV2,-,CASSNSVQGADNEQFF
TRBV6-4,-,CASSGSLAGLNEQFF
TRBV2,-,CASSGTTLAGGDQFF
TRBV18,-,CASSPPLASSGAPQHF
TRBV27,-,CASRLTRINYEQYF
TRBV7-2,-,CASSSYGQFTYEQYF
TRBV4-3,-,CASSQVREIPGEQYF
TRBV27,-,CASTPRGGANVLTF
TRBV4-1,-,CASSQEELPAYEQYF
TRBV4-1,-,CASSQDLGHGGAQPQHF
TRBV13,-,CASSSRDSWPDTQYF
TRBV15,-,CATSREQGAGQPQHF
TRBV6-2/TRBV6-3,-,CASSSRGTGVHNEQFF
TRBV2,-,CASDQNTEAFF
TRBV3-1/TRBV3-2,-,CASSRQENTEAFF
TRBV19,-,CASSISGALRNQPQHF
TRBV9,-,CASSSQFSGNTIYF
TRBV24-1,-,CATSDYGTGNQETQYF
TRBV29-1,-,CSVAVFGGFYEQYF
TRBV18,once,CASSPEGTGVGQPQHF
TRBV20-1,few,CSASVGLAQETQYF
TRBV6-2/TRBV6-3,-,CASSYEQGYNEQFF
TRBV18,-,CASSRDRPRGYNEQFF
TRBV21-1,-,CASSPPGPPVGNTEAFF
TRBV2,-,CASSVGSVEQPQYF
TRBV5-1,-,CASSLAGEPYNEQFF
TRBV7-9,few,CASSSGQGPNQPQHF
TRBV7-9,-,CASSYLNTEAFF
TRBV23-1,few,CAITRPGPGRWEQYF